These 9 T cell receptor beta chains share one sample of origin, sequenced in a study of CD8+ T cells in alopecia areata. cDNA reverse transcribed from extracted RNA served as the sequencing template. Clones were sequenced by immunoSEQ multiplex PCR, and TCRdb holds only the in-frame ones, with some missing. Of around 120,000 clones listed, 35% to 45% were seen once; the top ten hold 3.1%. Sample: CD4+ T cells sorted from blood. These receptors came from a human donor with alopecia areata.

The chain is built from TRBV28 and TRBJ2-3; D not certain. This CDR3 spans 15 amino acids. V was clipped by 6 bases and J by 4 bases, with 17 bases between them. From germline, CDR1 is MDHEN and CDR2 SYDVKM. The CDR3 is CASRPVRSWADTQYF. The CDR3 bases are TGTGCCAGCAGGCCCGTCCGGAGCTGGGCAGATACGCAGTATTTT.

This CDR3 reads CASRRDFSYEQYF. CDR3 in DNA: TGTGCCAGCCGCAGGGACTTCTCCTACGAGCAGTACTTC. The chain couples TRBV27 to TRBJ2-7; TRBD2 might be the D (6 bases). The CDR3 covers 13 residues. V dropped 8 bases and J dropped 0 bases, with 11 bases sitting between them. Germline V gene data show CDR1 as MNHEY and CDR2 as SMNVEV (reference sequence).

The CDR3 nucleotides are TGTGCCAGCAGCTTAGCCACCGGCACAGATACGCAGTATTTT. Protein sequence: CASSLATGTDTQYF. The chain joins TRBV7-2 to TRBJ2-3; D gene unclear. The ends were cut back, 0 bases at V and 1 base at J, with 5 bases in the middle. This CDR3 is 14 amino acids long. The germline CDR1 and CDR2 sequences are SGHTA and FQGNSA.

This chain connects TRBV2 to TRBJ2-7; D is unresolved. V was cut by 2 bases and J by 4 bases, with 0 bases left in between. The CDR3 runs 10 residues. The germline gives CDR1 SNHLY, CDR2 FYNNEI. In nucleotides, the CDR3 is TGTGCCAGCAGTGAATACGAGCAGTACTTC. It translates to CASSEYEQYF.

The chain uses TRBV2 and TRBJ2-7, with D possibly TRBD2 on 7 matching bases. Germline values: CDR1 SNHLY, CDR2 FYNNEI. The V end lost 6 bases, the J end lost 4 bases, and 19 bases lay between the germline ends. The CDR3 totals 15 residues. The CDR3 DNA is TGTGCCAGCAGACTGGGAGGGGGTCTCAGGTACGAGCAGTACTTC. This encodes CASRLGGGLRYEQYF.

This chain joins TRBV23-1 and TRBJ2-1; the D is unclear. TRBV23-1 is known as an ORF, though its function is uncertain. This CDR3 contains 14 residues. V dropped 1 base and J dropped 8 bases, with 12 bases sitting between them. The CDR3 coding sequence is TGCGCCAGCAGTCAATGGTCCGCCATATATGAGCAGTTCTTC. It is translated as CASSQWSAIYEQFF.

This clone was observed a handful of times. The V and J genes are TRBV28 and TRBJ2-5; possible D gene TRBD1, 6 bases. Germline V lookup: CDR1 MDHEN, CDR2 SYDVKM. This CDR3 region has 12 residues. V was cut by 8 bases and J by 2 bases, with 9 bases left in between. CDR3 residues: CASRQAQETQYF. CDR3 sequence (DNA): TGTGCCAGCCGACAGGCACAAGAGACCCAGTACTTC.

V is TRBV23-1 and J is TRBJ2-2, with 7 bases fitting TRBD1. TRBV23-1 is treated as an ORF (open reading frame) with a function not yet certain. The CDR3 covers 18 residues. V gave up 0 bases and J gave up 1 base; unmatched junction bases: 8. The CDR3 nucleotides read TGCGCCAGCAGTCAATCTGGCAGGGGGTATCGGAACACCGGGGAGCTGTTTTTT. Its protein is CASSQSGRGYRNTGELFF.

The chain recombines TRBV29-1 with TRBJ2-1, with D tentatively TRBD1 (6 bases). This CDR3 spans 15 amino acids. Germline CDR1 is SQVTM and CDR2 is ANQGSEA. V lost 2 bases to trimming and J lost 0 bases, with 11 bases between them. The CDR3 reads CSVERTASSYNEQFF. CDR3 nucleotide sequence: TGCAGCGTTGAAAGGACAGCGAGCTCCTACAATGAGCAGTTCTTC.